These T cell receptor beta chains were read from a single sample in a study of blood T cells in healthy people across ages. Each CDR3 protein is one row after TCRdb ran MiXCR on the 5' RACE reads. The data show over a million distinct CDR3 sequences, about 43% seen once. The specimen sequenced was blood. The receptors were sampled from a woman between 18 and 29 years old in good health. CDR3s include the opening cysteine and the closing phenylalanine or tryptophan. The D gene is left open where the match is weak. Some rows have no size entry. The others give once, few or many, or a class for an expanded clone.

J	V	size	D	CDR3	DNA
TRBJ2-7	TRBV27	few	TRBD2	CASSPRGSGSWYEQYF	TGTGCCAGCAGTCCCCGTGGTAGCGGGAGTTGGTACGAGCAGTACTTC
TRBJ2-3	TRBV29-1	few	.	CSGGRGGRPTDTQYF	TGCAGCGGGGGGCGTGGGGGCCGCCCCACAGATACGCAGTATTTT
TRBJ2-7	TRBV20-1	.	.	CSARPETGPYEQYF	TGCAGTGCTAGACCCGAGACAGGCCCCTACGAGCAGTACTTC
TRBJ2-3	TRBV5-5	.	.	CASGDFTDTQYF	TGTGCCAGCGGGGACTTCACAGATACGCAGTATTTT
TRBJ2-3	TRBV7-9	many	.	CASSPWTASTDTQYF	TGTGCCAGCAGCCCTTGGACAGCTAGCACAGATACGCAGTATTTT
TRBJ1-2	TRBV27	.	TRBD1	CASRSRDRVRGYTF	TGTGCCAGCAGGAGCCGGGACAGGGTACGCGGCTACACCTTC
TRBJ1-1	TRBV5-1	few	.	CASSPDQGNTEAFF	TGCGCCAGCAGCCCCGACCAGGGTAACACTGAAGCTTTCTTT
TRBJ1-2	TRBV12-3/TRBV12-4	.	.	CASTTQGRGYTF	TGTGCCAGCACCACCCAGGGGAGAGGCTACACCTTC
TRBJ2-7	TRBV7-9	few	.	CASSLGFGAYEQYF	TGTGCCAGCAGCTTAGGTTTCGGGGCCTACGAGCAGTACTTC
TRBJ1-6	TRBV12-3/TRBV12-4	few	TRBD1	CASSKTGSNSPLHF	TGTGCCAGCAGTAAGACAGGGAGTAATTCACCCCTCCACTTT
TRBJ2-7	TRBV6-5	many	TRBD1	CASSPGQGRYEQYF	TGTGCCAGCAGCCCGGGACAGGGCCGCTACGAGCAGTACTTC
TRBJ2-3	TRBV12-3/TRBV12-4	few	TRBD2	CASSWVGTSGRVVNTQYF	TGTGCCAGCAGTTGGGTGGGGACTAGCGGGAGAGTGGTGAATACGCAGTATTTT
TRBJ1-5	TRBV7-9	.	.	CASSLAQQGQPQHF	TGTGCCAGCAGCTTAGCGCAGCAGGGTCAGCCCCAGCATTTT
TRBJ2-1	TRBV12-3/TRBV12-4	few	.	CASSPGTSEQFF	TGTGCCAGCAGTCCCGGGACGAGTGAGCAGTTCTTC
TRBJ2-7	TRBV5-6	.	TRBD2	CASSWAGAYEQYF	TGTGCCAGCAGCTGGGCGGGAGCCTACGAGCAGTACTTC
TRBJ2-3	TRBV11-2	.	.	CASSPRLRRGTDTQYF	TGTGCCAGCAGCCCCAGACTCCGGAGGGGCACAGATACGCAGTATTTT
TRBJ2-3	TRBV5-1	.	.	CAGSIDTLGTDTQYF	TGCGCCGGCAGCATAGACACGTTAGGCACAGATACGCAGTATTTT
TRBJ1-1	TRBV11-2	.	.	CASQGPTEAFF	TGTGCCAGCCAGGGCCCCACTGAAGCTTTCTTT
TRBJ2-7	TRBV5-1	.	.	CASSLTPEGLAVNEQYF	TGCGCCAGCAGCTTGACCCCCGAGGGGTTGGCTGTAAACGAGCAGTACTTC
TRBJ2-3	TRBV12-3/TRBV12-4	.	TRBD1	CASGGTGPNTQYF	TGTGCCAGCGGCGGGACAGGGCCGAATACGCAGTATTTT
TRBJ2-6	TRBV6-5	.	TRBD1	CASSYRTRTGAVNSGANVLTF	TGTGCCAGCAGTTACAGAACCCGGACAGGGGCGGTAAACTCTGGGGCCAACGTCCTGACTTTC
TRBJ2-5	TRBV15	.	.	CATSKGPIMQETQYF	TGTGCCACCAGCAAAGGTCCTATAATGCAAGAGACCCAGTACTTC
TRBJ2-2	TRBV21-1	.	.	CASSSRQGARVVAGELFF	TGTGCCAGCAGCAGTCGACAGGGGGCAAGGGTGGTAGCCGGGGAGCTGTTTTTT
TRBJ2-1	TRBV15	few	.	CATSRYSGSSYNEQFF	TGTGCCACCAGCCGTTATAGCGGAAGCTCCTACAATGAGCAGTTCTTC
TRBJ2-4	TRBV27	.	.	CASSLKLARDQNIQYF	TGTGCCAGCAGTTTAAAGTTAGCCCGGGACCAAAACATTCAGTACTTC
TRBJ2-1	TRBV12-3/TRBV12-4	few	.	CASSRGTEVEQFF	TGTGCCAGCAGTCGGGGTACAGAGGTTGAGCAGTTCTTC
TRBJ2-2	TRBV9	.	.	CASGGLNTGELFF	TGTGCCAGCGGGGGCCTGAACACCGGGGAGCTGTTTTTT
TRBJ2-2	TRBV12-3/TRBV12-4	.	.	CASAGGPGELFF	TGTGCCAGCGCAGGGGGGCCCGGGGAGCTGTTTTTT
TRBJ2-2	TRBV10-3	.	TRBD2	CAISETSGGTGELFF	TGTGCCATCAGTGAGACTAGCGGAGGCACCGGGGAGCTGTTTTTT
TRBJ1-3	TRBV3-1	.	.	CASSQPGHSSGNTIYF	TGTGCCAGCAGCCAACCGGGACACAGCTCTGGAAACACCATATATTTT
TRBJ2-7	TRBV12-3/TRBV12-4	.	.	CASSGGGGSYEQYF	TGTGCCAGCAGTGGAGGTGGCGGATCCTACGAGCAGTACTTC
TRBJ2-3	TRBV10-3	.	.	CAITTPGATQYF	TGTGCCATCACCACCCCCGGGGCTACGCAGTATTTT
TRBJ2-1	TRBV6-1	few	.	CASSEARGFSYNEQFF	TGTGCCAGCAGTGAAGCGCGGGGCTTTTCCTACAATGAGCAGTTCTTC
TRBJ2-1	TRBV27	once	TRBD1	CASSPGTAVEQFF	TGTGCCAGCAGTCCGGGGACAGCCGTCGAGCAGTTCTTC
TRBJ2-3	TRBV5-1	.	TRBD2	CASSLIAAGLAGTGTQYF	TGCGCCAGCAGCTTGATCGCGGCGGGACTAGCGGGCACAGGTACGCAGTATTTT
TRBJ1-2	TRBV20-1	few	.	CRKGGSYGYTF	TGCAGAAAGGGAGGGTCATATGGCTACACCTTC
TRBJ2-1	TRBV6-5	.	TRBD2	CASSSTGLAGPEQFF	TGTGCCAGCAGTTCCACGGGACTAGCGGGGCCTGAGCAGTTCTTC
TRBJ1-1	TRBV6-2/TRBV6-3	few	.	CASSYSRLRDMNTEAFF	TGTGCCAGCAGTTACTCGAGGCTAAGGGACATGAACACTGAAGCTTTCTTT
TRBJ2-5	TRBV14	few	.	CASSQEPYEETQYF	TGTGCCAGCAGCCAAGAGCCGTACGAAGAGACCCAGTACTTC
TRBJ2-1	TRBV10-3	.	.	CAISPASANPNEQFF	TGTGCCATCAGCCCTGCTAGCGCGAACCCCAATGAGCAGTTCTTC
TRBJ2-7	TRBV20-1	.	.	CSARVGARGSYEQYF	TGCAGTGCTAGAGTTGGGGCCCGGGGGTCCTACGAGCAGTACTTC
TRBJ1-2	TRBV6-4	few	.	CASSDGGRPDGYTF	TGTGCCAGCAGTGACGGGGGGCGACCCGATGGCTACACCTTC
TRBJ1-2	TRBV7-3	.	.	CASSTGGGDYGYTF	TGTGCCAGCAGTACTGGGGGCGGGGACTATGGCTACACCTTC
TRBJ2-2	TRBV7-9	.	TRBD2	CASSFPTGTSGRGPTGELFF	TGTGCCAGCAGCTTCCCGACCGGGACTAGCGGGAGGGGACCCACCGGGGAGCTGTTTTTT
TRBJ2-3	TRBV13	.	TRBD1	CASSLEGTGDPRSTDTQYF	TGTGCCAGCAGCTTAGAGGGGACAGGTGACCCTAGGTCCACAGATACGCAGTATTTT
TRBJ2-1	TRBV7-7	.	TRBD2	CASSLTPPATSVGGRHNEQFF	TGTGCTAGCAGCTTAACGCCTCCGGCGACTAGCGTGGGGGGGCGGCACAATGAGCAGTTCTTC
TRBJ2-5	TRBV7-6	once	.	CASSQNLKETQYF	TGTGCCAGCAGCCAAAACCTCAAAGAGACCCAGTACTTC
TRBJ2-1	TRBV29-1	.	TRBD2	CSVGLVDGEQFF	TGCAGCGTGGGACTAGTTGATGGTGAGCAGTTCTTC
TRBJ1-5	TRBV21-1	.	.	CASSKGVTGSYSNQPQHF	TGTGCCAGCAGCAAGGGCGTTACAGGGTCATATAGCAATCAGCCCCAGCATTTT
TRBJ2-2	TRBV27	.	TRBD1	CASSFQGQVRAGELFF	TGTGCCAGCAGTTTCCAAGGACAGGTTCGAGCCGGGGAGCTGTTTTTT
TRBJ1-2	TRBV29-1	.	.	CSTGQESGGRGYTF	TGCAGCACGGGGCAAGAAAGCGGGGGGCGTGGCTACACCTTC
TRBJ1-1	TRBV3-1	.	.	CASSQDQGWDTEAFF	TGTGCCAGCAGCCAAGACCAGGGTTGGGACACTGAAGCTTTCTTT
TRBJ2-1	TRBV4-1	few	.	CASSQGISLGNEQFF	TGCGCCAGCAGCCAAGGAATTAGCCTGGGCAATGAGCAGTTCTTC
TRBJ2-1	TRBV29-1	once	TRBD1	CSVAGQGTYEQFF	TGCAGCGTTGCGGGACAGGGGACTTACGAGCAGTTCTTC
TRBJ2-7	TRBV20-1	few	.	CSAMGKVGYEQYF	TGCAGTGCTATGGGAAAAGTCGGCTACGAGCAGTACTTC
TRBJ2-4	TRBV12-3/TRBV12-4	.	TRBD1	CASSLSRGHIQYF	TGTGCCAGCAGTTTGTCAAGGGGGCACATTCAGTACTTC
TRBJ2-5	TRBV14	.	.	CASSQEGPQETQYF	TGTGCCAGCAGCCAAGAGGGTCCTCAAGAGACCCAGTACTTC